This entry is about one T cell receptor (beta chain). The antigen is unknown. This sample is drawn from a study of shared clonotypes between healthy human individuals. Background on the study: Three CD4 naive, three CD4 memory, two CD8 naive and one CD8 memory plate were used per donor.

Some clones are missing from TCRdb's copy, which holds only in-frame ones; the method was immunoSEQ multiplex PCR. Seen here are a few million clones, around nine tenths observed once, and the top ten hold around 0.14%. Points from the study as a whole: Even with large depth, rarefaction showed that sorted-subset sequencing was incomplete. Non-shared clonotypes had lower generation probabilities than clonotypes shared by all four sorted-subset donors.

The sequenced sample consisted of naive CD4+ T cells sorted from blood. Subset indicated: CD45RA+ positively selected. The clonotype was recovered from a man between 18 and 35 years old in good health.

The CDR3 loop is CASGGAGPDTQYF. CDR3 nucleotides: TGTGCCAGCGGTGGGGCAGGGCCAGATACGCAGTATTTT. The chain employs TRBV6-1 and TRBJ2-3; D possibly corresponds to TRBD1 (5 bases). The germline V gene encodes CDR1 MNHNS and CDR2 SASEGT. This CDR3 spans 13 amino acids. Trimming removed 8 bases from V and 4 bases from J, with 13 bases in between.